These 32 T cell receptor beta chains were sequenced from one sample in a study of T cell responses to AZD1222 COVID-19 vaccine (dated by TCRdb to the early 2020s). Libraries were made using the immunoSEQ multiplex PCR assay. Held by TCRdb, this immuneACCESS table contains in-frame sequences only and omits some clones. Under half of the omission traces to an unresolved V gene where checked; the cause of the rest is unknown. Present in this sample are about 15,000 clones, around 80% of which were seen just once. The top ten clonotypes cover 14% of the sample. This sample's time point label indicates: about 28 days (+/-7) after the second vaccine dose. Sequenced here: peripheral blood, sampled 28 days after the second AZD1222 dose. The receptors come from an adult who received the AZD1222 COVID-19 vaccine.

The genes are TRBV11-3 and TRBJ2-3; D remains unclear. Germline V lookup: CDR1 SGHNT, CDR2 YENEEA. This CDR3 comprises 15 residues. Trimming left V 5 bases short and J 0 bases short, with 12 bases between. CDR3 residues: CASSPRLPSTDTQYF. CDR3 sequence (DNA): TGTGCCAGCAGCCCGCGACTTCCTAGCACAGATACGCAGTATTTT.

The V gene is TRBV29-1, the J gene TRBJ2-7, with D possibly being TRBD1 or TRBD2 (6 bases each). Germline CDR1 reads SQVTM; CDR2 reads ANQGSEA. V was cut by 0 bases and J by 3 bases, with 12 bases left in between. The CDR3 runs to 14 residues. CDR3 region: CSVEDGGGYYEQYF. CDR3 sequence (DNA): TGCAGCGTTGAAGATGGAGGGGGGTACTACGAGCAGTACTTC.

V gene TRBV7-2 combines with J gene TRBJ2-1; 8 nucleotides align to TRBD2. The CDR3 consists of 14 residues. The germline CDR1 and CDR2 sequences are SGHTA and FQGNSA. With V trimmed by 5 bases and J by 5 bases, 5 bases remained unmatched. CDR3 loop: CASSTSGGNNEQFF. In DNA, the CDR3 is TGTGCCAGCAGCACATCGGGGGGGAACAATGAGCAGTTCTTC.

CDR3 DNA: TGTGCCAGCAGCTTAGCTCTTAGCGGTTCCGCGGGGGGGTTCAATGAGCAGTTCTTC. As protein: CASSLALSGSAGGFNEQFF. The gene calls are TRBV13 and TRBJ2-1; 9 bases align to TRBD2. Germline loops: CDR1 PRHDT, CDR2 FYEKMQ (reference sequence). V was clipped by 1 base and J by 6 bases; unmatched bases: 16. There are 19 residues in the CDR3. The full variable domain, in which reference TRBV13 and TRBJ2-1 provide the parts outside the CDR3, is AAGVIQSPRHLIKEKRETATLKCYPIPRHDTVYWYQQGPGQDPQFLISFYEKMQSDKGSIPDRFSAQQFSDYHSELNMSSLELGDSALYFCASSLALSGSAGGFNEQFFGPGTRLTVL.

The chain joins TRBV7-2 to TRBJ2-2, with TRBD1 as a possible D gene (6 bases). Trimming pared 8 bases from V and 1 base from J, leaving 11 bases between. The CDR3 consists of 14 residues. Per germline, CDR1 SGHTA and CDR2 FQGNSA. The CDR3 reads CASSQGLNTGELFF. DNA of the CDR3: TGTGCCAGCTCACAGGGCTTGAACACCGGGGAGCTGTTTTTT.

The V and J genes are TRBV6-4 and TRBJ1-1; a possible D gene is TRBD1 (5 bases). V shed 6 bases and J shed 1 base, with 9 bases lying between them. The V gene's germline CDR1 is MRHNA and CDR2 SNTAGT. There are 13 residues in the CDR3. In nucleotides, the CDR3 is TGTGCCAGCAGACATGGACAGAACACTGAAGCTTTCTTT. Residues: CASRHGQNTEAFF.

This sequence joins TRBV5-1 and TRBJ1-5; TRBD1 agrees at 7 bases. J lost 9 bases, V lost 2 bases, and 5 bases had no gene match. This CDR3 has 13 residues. Germline CDR1 and CDR2: SGHRS and YFSETQ. CDR3 in amino acids: CASSFEQGMPQHF. The CDR3 nucleotides read TGCGCCAGCAGCTTTGAACAGGGGATGCCCCAGCATTTT.

The V call is TRBV6-2 or TRBV6-3, the J call TRBJ2-7, with 10 bases lining up with TRBD1. This CDR3 spans 13 amino acids. Germline CDR1 reads MNHEY; CDR2 reads SVGEGT. V lost 6 bases and J lost 3; bases outside the gene matches: 2. The CDR3 DNA is TGTGCCAGCAGCTGGACAGGGGGCTACGAGCAGTACTTC. Translation gives CASSWTGGYEQYF.

V usage is TRBV5-5 and J usage is TRBJ1-5; 9 nucleotides align to TRBD1. The CDR3 covers 14 residues. V was pared by 7 bases and J by 2 bases, with 4 bases of the junction left unmatched. The germline V gene has CDR1 SGHKS and CDR2 YYEKEE (reference sequence). The CDR3 DNA reads TGTGCCAGCGCCCGGGACAGGGGCAATCAGCCCCAGCATTTT. Its protein is CASARDRGNQPQHF.

V is TRBV10-2 and J is TRBJ1-3; D remains ambiguous. The germline V gene encodes CDR1 WSHSY and CDR2 SAAADI. The CDR3 is 14 amino acids. V was shortened by 6 bases and J by 14 bases, with 23 bases between the two germline ends. In nucleotides, the CDR3 is TGCGCCAGCAGGCTTTCCGAGGGCCCCCGAGCCTTATATTTT. It translates to CASRLSEGPRALYF.

This chain connects TRBV7-2 to TRBJ1-5; 9 bases are a match to TRBD1. The CDR3 has 15 amino acids. Trimming took 8 bases from V and 4 from J; bases not matched to a gene: 9. Looked up from germline, CDR1 is SGHTA and CDR2 is FQGNSA. CDR3 nucleotides: TGTGCCAGCGGCCAACAGGGGGCGCAAAATCAGCCCCAGCATTTT. Translation gives CASGQQGAQNQPQHF.

The chain has TRBV4-1 and TRBJ2-1, with 7 positions matching TRBD2. The CDR3 consists of 18 residues. V dropped 0 bases and J dropped 8; count of bases not matched to a gene: 16. Germline V CDR1 and CDR2: MGHRA, YSYEKL. CDR3 in amino acids: CASSQEGWASGLPDEQFF. Written as DNA, the CDR3 is TGCGCCAGCAGCCAAGAGGGTTGGGCTAGCGGCCTACCGGATGAGCAGTTCTTC.

This chain links TRBV9 with TRBJ1-1; possible D gene TRBD1, 5 bases. The CDR3 spans 14 residues. The germline V and J ends were trimmed by 6 bases and 2 bases, with 14 bases remaining between them. In germline, CDR1 is SGDLS, CDR2 YYNGEE. The CDR3 nucleotides are TGTGCCAGCACCCTTGGGGCTTTAAACACTGAAGCTTTCTTT. Protein sequence: CASTLGALNTEAFF.

The chain couples TRBV27 to TRBJ2-1, with 8 bases aligning to TRBD2. There are 15 residues in the CDR3. CDR1 and CDR2 (germline): MNHEY, SMNVEV (reference sequence). J was trimmed by 3 bases and V by 3 bases; bases with no gene match: 4. DNA for the CDR3: TGTGCCAGCAGTTTTGTAGCGGGGAACTACAATGAGCAGTTCTTC. Its protein product is CASSFVAGNYNEQFF.

The chain couples TRBV25-1 to TRBJ1-2; D unresolved. Trimming left V 5 bases short and J 0 bases short, with 7 bases between. The CDR3 is 13 residues long. Germline CDR1 is MGHDK and CDR2 is SYGVNS. As DNA, the CDR3 is TGTGCCAGCAGTTACAGCGCTAACTATGGCTACACCTTC. It translates to CASSYSANYGYTF.

This chain links TRBV5-6 with TRBJ2-7; D possibly corresponds to TRBD2 (5 bases). Between the trimmed V and J ends, which lost 0 bases and 5 bases, there was a span of 12 bases. The CDR3 is made up of 14 amino acids. CDR1 SGHDT and CDR2 YYEEEE come from the germline V gene. Written as DNA, the CDR3 is TGTGCCAGCAGCTTGGCGAGGGCCGTGGACGAGCAGTACTTC. Translation: CASSLARAVDEQYF.

This rearrangement joins TRBV19 to TRBJ1-1, with D possibly being TRBD1 (5 bases). The CDR3 loop spans 13 amino acids. Looked up from germline, CDR1 is LNHDA and CDR2 is SQIVND (reference sequence). V was cut by 3 bases and J by 4 bases, with 9 bases left in between. The CDR3 nucleotides are TGTGCCAGTAGTATCGGAGGGGCCACTGAAGCTTTCTTT. Translated, it gives CASSIGGATEAFF.

J is TRBJ2-3 and V is TRBV6-5; 8 positions match TRBD1. This CDR3 comprises 14 residues. Germline loops: CDR1 MNHEY, CDR2 SVGAGI. V trimming: 9 bases; J trimming: 2 bases; junction bases outside the gene matches: 7. CDR3 DNA sequence: TGTGCCAGTTCGCGGGACAGGATCACAGATACGCAGTATTTT. Translating gives CASSRDRITDTQYF.

The chain joins TRBV7-8 to TRBJ2-2; D unclear. The CDR3 is made up of 14 amino acids. Trimming cost V 2 bases and J 1 base, with 5 bases left between them. Germline V gene data show CDR1 as SGHVS and CDR2 as FQNEAQ. The chain's CDR3 is CASSLIVNTGELFF. DNA for the CDR3: TGTGCCAGCAGCTTAATTGTGAACACCGGGGAGCTGTTTTTT.

The chain links TRBV6-5 to TRBJ1-1; the D gene is possibly TRBD1 (5 bases). Trimming stripped 6 bases from V and 0 bases from J, with 14 bases between. Germline lookup yields CDR1 MNHEY and CDR2 SVGAGI. The CDR3 runs 15 residues. Written as DNA, the CDR3 is TGTGCCAGCAGACCCCCGAAGGGGATGAACACTGAAGCTTTCTTT. Its protein is CASRPPKGMNTEAFF.

The chain recombines TRBV4-3 with TRBJ2-3; D not resolved. CDR1 is LGHNA, CDR2 YSLEER, per germline. The V end was cut by 0 bases, the J end by 4 bases, with 11 bases between. This CDR3 comprises 15 residues. The CDR3 DNA reads as TGCGCCAGCAGCCAAGATTGGGCAGCCTCAGATACGCAGTATTTT. It codes for CASSQDWAASDTQYF.

V usage is TRBV30 and J usage is TRBJ1-2, with 9 bases fitting TRBD1. This CDR3 comprises 18 residues. The ends lost 1 base at V and 4 bases at J; junction bases unmatched: 16. Germline V lookup: CDR1 GTSNPN, CDR2 SVGIG (reference sequence). The chain's CDR3 is CAWSGISGQGGGSYGYTF. The CDR3 DNA follows: TGTGCCTGGAGTGGGATTTCGGGACAGGGCGGCGGGAGCTATGGCTACACCTTC.

The V gene is TRBV29-1, the J gene TRBJ2-1; 8 bases line up with TRBD2. Germline loops: CDR1 SQVTM, CDR2 ANQGSEA. Unmatched junction bases numbered 3, after V lost 4 bases and J lost 7 bases. This CDR3 has 12 amino acids. CDR3 amino acids: CSVGLAGNEQFF. CDR3 DNA: TGCAGCGTTGGATTAGCGGGGAATGAGCAGTTCTTC.

V usage is TRBV6-5 and J usage is TRBJ1-5; TRBD1 might be the D (5 bases). The CDR3 contains 14 residues. Trimming shortened V by 5 bases and J by 3 bases, and 11 bases separated the two germline ends. The germline V gene encodes CDR1 MNHEY and CDR2 SVGAGI. CDR3 residues: CASSSPGDNQPQHF. The CDR3 DNA follows: TGTGCCAGCAGTAGTCCGGGGGACAATCAGCCCCAGCATTTT.

This clone was observed a few times. This chain links TRBV6-2 or TRBV6-3 with TRBJ1-4, with 8 bases that match TRBD1. Losses at the gene ends were 6 bases for V and 5 bases for J; bases not matched to a gene: 11. Germline V gives CDR1 MNHEY, CDR2 SVGEGT. The CDR3 covers 16 residues. CDR3: CASSPIVDRANEKLFF. The CDR3, as DNA: TGTGCCAGCAGCCCTATCGTGGACAGGGCAAATGAAAAACTGTTTTTT.

V is TRBV2 and J is TRBJ1-2, with D perhaps matching TRBD1 (5 bases). The CDR3 is 15 amino acids. CDR1 is SNHLY and CDR2 is FYNNEI in the germline V gene. V shed 0 bases and J shed 8 bases, with 16 bases lying between them. The CDR3 bases are TGTGCCAGCAGTGAAGCAGTAGCGGGGCTGAGCGGCTACACCTTC. It codes for CASSEAVAGLSGYTF.

This chain uses TRBV18 with TRBJ2-7; D is unresolved. The CDR3 extends over 14 amino acids. Germline V gene lookup returns CDR1 KGHSH and CDR2 LQKENI. Trimming removed 0 bases from V and 2 bases from J, with 8 bases in between. The CDR3 coding sequence is TGTGCCAGCTCACCACCCGCGAGAACCTACGAGCAGTACTTC. Its translation: CASSPPARTYEQYF.

The rearrangement uses TRBV10-3 and TRBJ1-2; D gene ambiguous. The CDR3 runs 13 residues. Trimming took 6 bases from V and 2 from J, leaving 10 bases between them. The germline V gene has CDR1 ENHRY and CDR2 SYGVKD. The CDR3 nucleotides read TGTGCCATCAGGACCGACACCAACTATGGCTACACCTTC. Its protein product is CAIRTDTNYGYTF.

The J gene is TRBJ2-7, the V gene TRBV7-3, with 7 bases fitting TRBD1. CDR1 and CDR2 from the germline V gene are SGHTA and FQGTGA. V was clipped by 0 bases and J by 1 base; unmatched bases: 6. The CDR3 consists of 16 residues. CDR3 sequence: CASSLTGTTGSYEQYF. The CDR3 DNA sequence: TGTGCCAGCAGCTTAACTGGGACGACAGGGTCCTACGAGCAGTACTTC. The full variable domain, completed using reference TRBV7-3 and TRBJ2-7, is GAGVSQTPSNKVTEKGKYVELRCDPISGHTALYWYRQSLGQGPEFLIYFQGTGAADDSGLPNDRFFAVRPEGSVSTLKIQRTERGDSAVYLCASSLTGTTGSYEQYFGPGTRLTVT.

This chain connects TRBV24-1 to TRBJ2-4, with D possibly called TRBD1 or TRBD2 (6 bases each). This CDR3 has 14 residues. The germline V gene has CDR1 KGHDR and CDR2 SFDVKD. Trimming took 4 bases from V and 5 from J, leaving 11 bases between them. In nucleotides, the CDR3 is TGTGCCACCAGTGAGGGGGGCGCGGAAAACATTCAGTACTTC. As protein: CATSEGGAENIQYF.

This clone appeared once. The CDR3 reads CASSLGAGRTGEQYF. DNA for the CDR3: TGTGCCAGCAGCCTAGGGGCAGGACGGACGGGGGAGCAGTACTTC. The chain couples TRBV3-1 (or the pseudogene TRBV3-2) to TRBJ2-7, with D tentatively TRBD1 or TRBD2 (5 bases each). The CDR3 contains 15 residues. Germline V gene lookup returns CDR1 LGHDT and CDR2 YNNKEL (reference sequence). With 4 bases removed from V and 7 bases from J, the gap between germline ends came to 20 bases.

The chain carries TRBV10-1 and TRBJ2-2, with D unresolved. This CDR3 has 16 residues. CDR1 and CDR2 from the germline V gene are WNHNN and SYGVQD (reference sequence). V lost 3 bases to trimming and J lost 5 bases, with 16 bases between them. The CDR3 reads CASSEPEKFYTGELFF. The CDR3 region has the DNA TGCGCCAGCAGTGAACCCGAGAAATTCTATACCGGGGAGCTGTTTTTT.